Sequencing of this T cell receptor (beta chain) was carried out in a study of neoadjuvant anti-PD-1 for oral cavity cancer. Study-level findings and limits: Pretreatment Treg/Th17 ratio correlated inversely with post-treatment tumor clonality. Only a few patients per response group were TCR-analyzed; validation needed.

Concerning this clone: As yet, its antigen is unknown.

CDR1 and CDR2 from the germline V gene are SNHLY and FYNNEI. V dropped 8 bases and J dropped 7 bases, with 11 bases sitting between them. The CDR3 extends over 11 amino acids. Patients were newly diagnosed with stage II-IVA oral cavity squamous cell carcinoma without prior systemic or radiation treatment. Some clones are missing from TCRdb's copy, which holds only in-frame ones; the method was immunoSEQ multiplex PCR. Here the sample spans over 15,000 clones, 60% to 80% being singletons. This clonotype originated in a person between 35 and 79 years old with oral cavity squamous cell carcinoma. The sample was PBMCs, taken before nivolumab (anti-PD-1) treatment. The J gene is TRBJ1-2, the V gene TRBV2; no clear D gene. DNA for the CDR3: TGTGCCAGCCAAAGCGGTGGTGGCTACACCTTC. It specifies CASQSGGGYTF. The whole variable domain, filled in from reference TRBV2 and TRBJ1-2, reads EPEVTQTPSHQVTQMGQEVILRCVPISNHLYFYWYRQILGQKVEFLVSFYNNEISEKSEIFDDQFSVERPDGSNFTLKIRSTKLEDSAMYFCASQSGGGYTFGSGTRLTVV.